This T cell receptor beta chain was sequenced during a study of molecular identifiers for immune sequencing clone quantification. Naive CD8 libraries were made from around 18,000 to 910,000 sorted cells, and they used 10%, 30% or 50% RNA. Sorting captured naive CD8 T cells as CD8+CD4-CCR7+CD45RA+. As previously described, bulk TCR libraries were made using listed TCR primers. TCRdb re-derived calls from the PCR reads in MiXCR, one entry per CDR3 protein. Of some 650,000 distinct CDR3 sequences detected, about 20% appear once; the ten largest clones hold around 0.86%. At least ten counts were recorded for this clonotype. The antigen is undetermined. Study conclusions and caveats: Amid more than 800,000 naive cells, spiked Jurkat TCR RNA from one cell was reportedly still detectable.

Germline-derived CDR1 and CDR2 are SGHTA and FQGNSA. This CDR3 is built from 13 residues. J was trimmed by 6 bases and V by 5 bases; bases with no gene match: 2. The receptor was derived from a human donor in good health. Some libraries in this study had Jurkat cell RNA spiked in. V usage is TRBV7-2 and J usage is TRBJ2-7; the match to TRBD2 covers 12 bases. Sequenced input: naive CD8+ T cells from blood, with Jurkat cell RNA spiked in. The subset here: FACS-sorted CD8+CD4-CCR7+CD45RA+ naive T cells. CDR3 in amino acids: CASSEGLAGEQYF. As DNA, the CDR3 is TGTGCCAGCAGCGAGGGACTAGCGGGCGAGCAGTACTTC.